The T cell receptor beta chain described here comes from a study of T cell clones after liver transplantation (dated by TCRdb to the late 2010s). The study in broad terms: Samples were obtained from ITN030ST, a randomized trial in which withdrawal of immunosuppression was attempted within 2 years of liver transplantation. Donor-reactive T cell clones were identified using TCRbeta sequencing after a pre-transplant mixed lymphocyte reaction and were then followed in post-transplant blood. Third party-reactive TCRbeta sequences were also identified from pre-transplant MLRs to serve as an antigen-independent comparator for donor-reactive sequences. Of the eight recipients, a few were HCV-positive, while the remaining recipients had been transplanted for non-autoimmune, non-viral indications. No induction therapy was given to the subjects, and standard immunosuppression was administered until randomization at 12-24 months post-transplant. Tolerance was defined as complete immunosuppression withdrawal for at least one year with no rise in liver enzymes beyond twice the upper limit of normal. Blood samples were collected pre-transplant, then pre-randomization ahead of withdrawal, and finally post-randomization once withdrawal had either been completed or failed. A cohort of 8 liver transplant recipients was studied, of whom 3 were classified as tolerant and 5 as non-tolerant.

According to the study, the label for this sample's time point signals: pre-transplant. Unstimulated PBMCs, after thawing, were stained for CD3, CD4 and CD8 and then FACS-sorted into CD3+CD4+ and CD3+CD8+ populations. Each of the 8 studied subjects was randomized to immunosuppression withdrawal. The Qiagen DNeasy Blood and Tissue Kit was used for genomic DNA isolation. Paper-wide results and their limitations: Low numbers of available donor cells limited the measurable donor-reactive repertoire in two subjects. The decline in donor-reactive sequences exceeded the decline in third party-reactive sequences, suggesting partial antigen-specific deletion that was unrelated to withdrawal success. Since no allograft tissue specimens were available, donor-reactive T cells may have migrated into the graft instead of being deleted. In most of the 8 subjects, circulating donor-reactive CD4 TCRbeta sequences decreased significantly after transplant, regardless of tolerance or HCV status. The conclusions were considered preliminary, being limited by small, heterogeneous patient numbers and non-standardized post-transplant time points. After accounting for repertoire turnover, donor-reactive detection was significantly reduced in 7 of 8 subjects for CD4 and 8 of 8 for CD8.

In the case of this clone: Which antigen it targets is not known. No base quality values were provided; no much bigger clone lies one nucleotide off.

In the germline V gene, CDR1 corresponds to MDHEN and CDR2 to SYDVKM. V is reduced by 2 bases and J by 5 bases, leaving a spacing of 11 bases between them. The cysteine opens and the phenylalanine closes a CDR3 of 14 amino acids. Of the read, only the CDR3 DNA is kept; its 42 bases are in frame from base 1. High-throughput TCRbeta CDR3 sequencing of frozen genomic DNA was performed by immunoSEQ, including PCR amplification, mapping, bias correction and internal controls. Regarding the original processing steps: Only productive rearrangements were retained, and each unique TCRbeta sequence was defined by its CDR3 nucleotide sequence together with its V and J gene. Donor-reactive sequences required at least 5-fold expansion in CFSE-low cells versus unstimulated pre-transplant cells and at least 0.01% frequency. Per-subject minimum frequency thresholds, based on the lowest-template unstimulated sample, ensured at least 90% detection power. Repertoire turnover was measured by Jensen-Shannon divergence between the top 1000 TCRbeta sequences post- and pre-transplant. Changes in detection of donor-reactive sequences were tested with two-sided Fisher's exact tests. TCRdb re-hosts the immuneACCESS table, in-frame sequences only. Its copies lack some clones; in the studies checked, an unresolved V gene accounts for under half of them, and the cause for the rest is not known. V, J and clone size reflect that table, while D and trimming were determined from the DNA. The sample profile shows tens of thousands of clones; 71% of them were found once. The ten largest account for 15% of the sample.

The receptor chain draws on TRBV28 and TRBJ2-3; TRBD1 could be the D gene, as 5 bases match. The specimen comprised CD4+ T cells from blood, sampled before liver transplant. This sequence originates from a human donor who received a liver transplant. CDR3 region: CASSLSRVQDTQYF. Here is the DNA: TGTGCCAGCAGTTTAAGCAGGGTCCAAGATACGCAGTATTTT.